This T cell receptor beta chain was captured by sequencing in a study of identical twins. Study conclusions and caveats: While abundant cord blood beta clonotypes carried fewer insertions, memory repertoires showed no such pattern.

Via MiXCR, TCRdb re-called the 5' RACE reads, giving one row per CDR3 protein. The sample contains some 240,000 distinct CDR3 sequences, approximately 8.3% of which appear only once. This clonotype showed up just a few times. The antigen is undetermined. These data are also associated with another study on yellow fever vaccine responses in identical twins.

The TCR sequence derives from a woman between 18 and 29 years old in good health. The sequenced sample was CD8+ T cells sorted from blood.

CDR3 DNA: TGTGCCATTTCCACGGCGGGACAGGGCTACAATGAGCAGTTCTTC. Its protein product is CAISTAGQGYNEQFF. The chain employs TRBV6-1 and TRBJ2-1, with TRBD1 identical over 9 bases. CDR3 length: 15 amino acids. CDR1 is MNHNS, CDR2 SASEGT, per germline. V was pared by 10 bases and J by 3 bases, with 10 bases of the junction left unmatched.